Listed here are 22 T cell receptor beta chains from one sample, sequenced in a study of blood T cells in healthy people across ages. Together with a sample-barcoded 5' primer, a J-beta primer mix was included in a second PCR lasting roughly 6 to 12 cycles. Using its own MiXCR run on the 5' RACE reads, TCRdb lists one record per CDR3 protein. The repertoire holds hundreds of thousands of distinct CDR3 sequences, with about 54% as singletons. Sequencing used blood. The source of these receptors is a man aged 55 to 70 in good health.

The J gene is TRBJ2-1, the V gene TRBV18; TRBD1 agrees at 9 bases. V trimming: 3 bases; J trimming: 4 bases; junction bases outside the gene matches: 7. The CDR3 covers 16 residues. The germline V gene has CDR1 KGHSH and CDR2 LQKENI. The CDR3 DNA sequence: TGTGCCAGCTCACCGGGGGACAGGGCGCTATACAATGAGCAGTTCTTC. Amino acids: CASSPGDRALYNEQFF.

This clonotype has more than one count but fewer than ten. This rearrangement joins TRBV29-1 to TRBJ2-5; weak D call: TRBD2 (6 bases). This CDR3 is built from 13 residues. CDR1 is SQVTM and CDR2 is ANQGSEA in the germline V gene. The V end lost 1 base, the J end lost 5 bases, and 11 bases lay between the germline ends. DNA of the CDR3: TGCAGCGTTGAAGGGGTTGCGGGGGAGACCCAGTACTTC. This encodes CSVEGVAGETQYF.

The J gene is TRBJ2-5, the V gene TRBV12-3 or TRBV12-4; unclear D gene. Near its end, the DNA agrees better with TRBJ2-7, so the J call may be wrong. This CDR3 comprises 13 residues. CDR3 in DNA: TGTGCCAGCAAGACTGGAGCCGACTACGAGCAGTACTTC. Translation: CASKTGADYEQYF.

This clonotype was found once. V and J are TRBV5-1 and TRBJ2-5, with TRBD1 identical over 7 bases. The CDR3 length is 15 residues. The J segment lost 4 bases and the V segment lost 0 bases, leaving 6 bases of the junction unmatched. Germline loops: CDR1 SGHRS, CDR2 YFSETQ. Written as DNA, the CDR3 is TGCGCCAGCAGCTTGGCCGCGGCAGGGGGAGAGACCCAGTACTTC. Protein product: CASSLAAAGGETQYF.

Details on this clonotype: The DNA is left out, because the CDR3 cannot be placed on it with certainty; the CDR3 is given as TCRdb lists it. The chain recombines TRBV9 with TRBJ1-2; the table assigns TRBD1, which was not confirmed against the DNA. Including both end residues, the CDR3 is 20 amino acids long. Germline CDR1 reads SGDLS; CDR2 reads YYNGEE. The CDR3 sequence is CASSASLRGQWDTQYFGYTF.

The rearrangement uses TRBV3-1 and TRBJ2-7; D ambiguous. The J call may be in error: the DNA end matches TRBJ2-5 better. Germline V lookup: CDR1 LGHDT, CDR2 YNNKEL (reference sequence). The CDR3 loop spans 12 amino acids. In DNA, the CDR3 is TGTGCCAGCAGCCACCCCCAAGAGACCCAGTACTTC. It is translated as CASSHPQETQYF.

V and J are TRBV7-2 and TRBJ2-1; D remains ambiguous. CDR1 is SGHTA and CDR2 is FQGNSA in the germline V gene. Trimming took 1 base from V and 6 from J, leaving 10 bases between them. This CDR3 comprises 14 residues. CDR3 region: CASSLGAGPNEQFF. CDR3 in DNA: TGTGCCAGCAGCTTAGGGGCAGGACCCAATGAGCAGTTCTTC.

The table lists this clonotype with a count of one. The DNA of the CDR3 is TGCAGTGTGACAGGGGGCGGGCGTGAAAAACTGTTTTTT. Residues: CSVTGGGREKLFF. The chain uses TRBV20-1 and TRBJ1-4; TRBD1 matches at 10 bases. The CDR3 covers 13 residues. Germline V gene data show CDR1 as DFQATT and CDR2 as SNEGSKA (reference sequence). With V trimmed by 7 bases and J by 7 bases, 6 bases remained unmatched.

This rearrangement joins TRBV27 to TRBJ1-2; 9 positions match TRBD1. Losses at the gene ends were 5 bases for V and 4 bases for J; bases not matched to a gene: 14. From germline, CDR1 is MNHEY and CDR2 SMNVEV (reference sequence). The CDR3 has 17 amino acids. The CDR3 spells CASSPGTGSLFSYGYTF. The CDR3 nucleotides are TGTGCCAGCAGTCCAGGGACAGGGTCCTTGTTTTCCTATGGCTACACCTTC.

The CDR3, as DNA: TGTGCCAGCAGCCAACAGGGACAGGGTCGGGCTTTCTTT. Translating it yields CASSQQGQGRAFF. The chain joins TRBV7-2 to TRBJ1-1, with TRBD1 identical over 9 bases. J lost 11 bases, V lost 5 bases, and 9 bases had no gene match. Germline assignment: CDR1 SGHTA and CDR2 FQGNSA. This CDR3 has 13 residues.

The chain links TRBV5-1 to TRBJ1-5; 7 nucleotides agree with TRBD1. The germline gives CDR1 SGHRS, CDR2 YFSETQ. The CDR3 totals 15 residues. J gave up 0 bases and V 3 bases, and 3 bases lay outside the gene matches. This CDR3 reads CASSWTGNSNQPQHF. The CDR3 DNA is TGCGCCAGCAGCTGGACAGGCAATAGCAATCAGCCCCAGCATTTT.

The chain couples TRBV28 to TRBJ1-2; perhaps TRBD1 as D (6 bases). CDR1 is MDHEN, CDR2 SYDVKM, per germline. This CDR3 has 14 amino acids. Trimming left V 10 bases short and J 0 bases short, with 15 bases between. The CDR3 nucleotides read TGTGCCATAACAGGGACCCCAGCTAACTATGGCTACACCTTC. It is translated as CAITGTPANYGYTF.

This chain uses TRBV4-2 with TRBJ2-5; D perhaps matches TRBD2 (6 bases). Germline CDR1 and CDR2: LGHNA and YNFKEQ. Trimming removed 4 bases at V and 5 bases at J, with 17 bases between. The CDR3 contains 15 residues. The CDR3 here is CASSLQAGARETQYF. Written as DNA, the CDR3 is TGTGCCAGCAGCCTCCAAGCGGGTGCGAGGGAGACCCAGTACTTC.

V gene TRBV20-1 combines with J gene TRBJ2-7; 9 bases match TRBD2. J gave up 0 bases and V 3 bases, and 12 bases lay outside the gene matches. The V gene's germline CDR1 is DFQATT and CDR2 SNEGSKA (reference sequence). The CDR3 consists of 17 residues. CDR3 DNA sequence: TGCAGTGCTAGCCCCCAAGTAGCGGGGGCCTTCTCCTACGAGCAGTACTTC. Translated, it gives CSASPQVAGAFSYEQYF.

The V and J genes are TRBV20-1 and TRBJ2-1; TRBD1 or TRBD2 may be the D gene (5 bases each). Trimming took off 3 bases at V and 2 bases at J, with 14 bases between the two ends. Germline V CDR1 and CDR2: DFQATT, SNEGSKA (reference sequence). The CDR3 consists of 15 residues. CDR3 region: CSARSTEGTYNEQFF. DNA of the CDR3: TGCAGTGCTAGGAGCACCGAGGGGACCTACAATGAGCAGTTCTTC.

The chain combines TRBV6-1 with TRBJ2-5; the match to TRBD1 covers 8 bases. Germline trimming cut 7 bases from V and 5 bases from J; bases unmatched to any gene: 12. CDR1 MNHNS and CDR2 SASEGT come from the germline V gene. This CDR3 has 15 residues. CDR3 bases: TGTGCCAGCAACCCGACAGGGGTTCGGGGGGAGACCCAGTACTTC. This translates into CASNPTGVRGETQYF.

This clonotype was seen a handful of times. The chain uses TRBV24-1 and TRBJ2-2, with a weak D call TRBD2 (6 bases). V lost 9 bases to trimming and J lost 5 bases, with 6 bases between them. The CDR3 sequence is 11 residues long. CDR1 is KGHDR, CDR2 SFDVKD, per germline. CDR3 in amino acids: CATGGTGELFF. Written as DNA, the CDR3 is TGTGCCACCGGGGGGACCGGGGAGCTGTTTTTT.

In its sample, this clonotype was seen a few times. The gene calls are TRBV6-5 and TRBJ2-5, with 9 bases lining up with TRBD2. The CDR3 has 19 amino acids. V shed 0 bases and J 4 bases; nucleotides not matched to a gene: 15. In germline, CDR1 is MNHEY, CDR2 SVGAGI. DNA of the CDR3: TGTGCCAGCAGTTACTCCCGGTTAGCGGGGGCCGGGATTGGAGAGACCCAGTACTTC. Amino acid sequence: CASSYSRLAGAGIGETQYF.

For this clonotype: One end of the junction does not line up with germline, which may come from a read error. CDR3 residues: CASSWSGGATNTQYF. CDR3 DNA: TGTGCCAGCAGCTGGAGCGGGGGGGCCACAAATACGCAGTATTTT. This chain links TRBV4-2 with TRBJ2-3; 10 nucleotides line up with TRBD2. CDR3 size: 15 residues. Germline values: CDR1 LGHNA, CDR2 YNFKEQ.

This sequence joins TRBV5-1 and TRBJ2-1; 9 bases match TRBD1. V was clipped by 4 bases and J by 8 bases; unmatched bases: 10. Germline CDR1 SGHRS, CDR2 YFSETQ. The CDR3 spans 15 residues. For the CDR3, the DNA is TGCGCCAGCAGCACCTCCGGGACAGGGTGGCATGAGCAGTTCTTC. This sequence encodes CASSTSGTGWHEQFF. Drawing the rest from reference TRBV5-1 and TRBJ2-1, the complete variable domain is KAGVTQTPRYLIKTRGQQVTLSCSPISGHRSVSWYQQTPGQGLQFLFEYFSETQRNKGNFPGRFSGRQFSNSRSEMNVSTLELGDSALYLCASSTSGTGWHEQFFGPGTRLTVL.

Only a few counts were recorded for this clonotype. The J gene is TRBJ2-5, the V gene TRBV5-1; 9 bases are a match to TRBD1. The V and J ends lost 5 bases and 3 bases, in that order; junction bases with no gene match: 8. Germline CDR1 reads SGHRS; CDR2 reads YFSETQ. The CDR3 has 15 residues. DNA of the CDR3: TGCGCCAGCAGACGCACAGGGGGCGTAGAAGAGACCCAGTACTTC. Its protein is CASRRTGGVEETQYF. Full variable domain (rest looked up from reference TRBV5-1 and TRBJ2-5): KAGVTQTPRYLIKTRGQQVTLSCSPISGHRSVSWYQQTPGQGLQFLFEYFSETQRNKGNFPGRFSGRQFSNSRSEMNVSTLELGDSALYLCASRRTGGVEETQYFGPGTRLLVL.

This clonotype was counted a few times. The genes are TRBV7-2 and TRBJ2-5, with 10 bases identical to TRBD2. The end of the DNA is better explained by TRBJ2-7, so the J call may be wrong. Germline values: CDR1 SGHTA, CDR2 FQGNSA. This CDR3 has 16 residues. The CDR3 loop is CASSARQRGGLYEQYF. For the CDR3, the DNA is TGTGCCAGCAGCGCCAGACAGCGGGGGGGGCTTTACGAGCAGTACTTC.